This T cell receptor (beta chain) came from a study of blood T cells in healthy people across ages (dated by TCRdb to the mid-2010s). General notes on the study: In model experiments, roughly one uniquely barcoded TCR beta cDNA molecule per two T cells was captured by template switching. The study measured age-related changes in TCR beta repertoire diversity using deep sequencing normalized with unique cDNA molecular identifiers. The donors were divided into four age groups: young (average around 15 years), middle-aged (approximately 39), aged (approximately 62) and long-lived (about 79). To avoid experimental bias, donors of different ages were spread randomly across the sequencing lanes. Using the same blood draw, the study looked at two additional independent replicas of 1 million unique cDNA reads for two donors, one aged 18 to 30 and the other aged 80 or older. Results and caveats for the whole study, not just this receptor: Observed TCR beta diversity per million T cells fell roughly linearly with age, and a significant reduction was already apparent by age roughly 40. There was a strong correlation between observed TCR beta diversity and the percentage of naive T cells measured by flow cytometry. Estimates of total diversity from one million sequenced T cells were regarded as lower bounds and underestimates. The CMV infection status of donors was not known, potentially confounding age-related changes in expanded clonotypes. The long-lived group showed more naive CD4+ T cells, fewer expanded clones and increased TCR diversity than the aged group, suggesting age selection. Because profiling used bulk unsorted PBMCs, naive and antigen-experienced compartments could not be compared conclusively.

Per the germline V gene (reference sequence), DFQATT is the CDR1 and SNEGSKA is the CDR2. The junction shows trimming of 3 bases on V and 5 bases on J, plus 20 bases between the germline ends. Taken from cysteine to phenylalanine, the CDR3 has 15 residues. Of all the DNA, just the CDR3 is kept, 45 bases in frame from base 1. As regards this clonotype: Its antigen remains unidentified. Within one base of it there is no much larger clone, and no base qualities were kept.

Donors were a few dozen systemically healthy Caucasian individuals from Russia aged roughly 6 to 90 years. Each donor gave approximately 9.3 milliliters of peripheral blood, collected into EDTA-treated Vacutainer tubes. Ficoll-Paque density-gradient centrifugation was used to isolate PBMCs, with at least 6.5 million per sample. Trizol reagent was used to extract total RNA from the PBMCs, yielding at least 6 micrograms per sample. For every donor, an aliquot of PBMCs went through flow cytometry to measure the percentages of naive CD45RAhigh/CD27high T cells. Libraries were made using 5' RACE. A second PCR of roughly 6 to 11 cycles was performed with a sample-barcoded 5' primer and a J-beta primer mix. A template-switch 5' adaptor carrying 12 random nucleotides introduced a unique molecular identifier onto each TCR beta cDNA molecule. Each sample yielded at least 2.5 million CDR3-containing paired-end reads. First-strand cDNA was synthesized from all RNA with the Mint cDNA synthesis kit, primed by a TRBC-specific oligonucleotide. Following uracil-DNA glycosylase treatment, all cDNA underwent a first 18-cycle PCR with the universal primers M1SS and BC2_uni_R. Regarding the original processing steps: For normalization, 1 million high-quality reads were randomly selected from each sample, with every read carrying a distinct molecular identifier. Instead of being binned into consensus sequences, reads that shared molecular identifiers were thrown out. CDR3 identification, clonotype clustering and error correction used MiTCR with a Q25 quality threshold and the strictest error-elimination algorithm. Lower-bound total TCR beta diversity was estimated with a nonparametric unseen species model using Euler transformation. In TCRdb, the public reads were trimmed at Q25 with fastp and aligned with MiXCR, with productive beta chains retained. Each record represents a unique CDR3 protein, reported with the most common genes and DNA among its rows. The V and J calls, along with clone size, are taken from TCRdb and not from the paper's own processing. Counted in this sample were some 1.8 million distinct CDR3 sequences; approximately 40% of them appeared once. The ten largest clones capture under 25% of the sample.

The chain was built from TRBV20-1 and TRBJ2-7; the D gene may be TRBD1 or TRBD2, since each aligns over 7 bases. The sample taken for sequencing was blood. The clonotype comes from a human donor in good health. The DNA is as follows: TGCAGTGCTAGCCCCCGCCCAGGGGGGGCCCACGAGCAGTACTTC. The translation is CSASPRPGGAHEQYF.